Below, one T cell receptor (beta chain) is given with its context. The antigen remains unidentified. A junction boundary mismatches the germline segment, possibly from a read error. The germline V gene encodes CDR1 MDHEN and CDR2 SYDVKM. CDR3 length: 13 residues. This entry is derived from a study of PD-1 blockade in classical Hodgkin lymphoma. Study outcomes and limitations: Underlying causes for the observed repertoire differences were not defined, possibly disease activity or prior therapy. Newly diagnosed patients reportedly had lower baseline TCR diversity than healthy donors.

Generated by immunoSEQ multiplex PCR, the TCRdb table keeps only in-frame clones and is missing some. The sample records about 35,000 clones, 80% to 90% being singletons. Described time point: newly diagnosed, previously untreated cHL patient sample. Magnetic depletion of unwanted cells isolated CD4+ T cells from thawed PBMCs. Researchers used newly diagnosed, untreated classical Hodgkin lymphoma PBMCs for comparison. This receptor was taken from a human donor with classical Hodgkin lymphoma. Material: CD4+ T cells from blood. The chain combines TRBV28 with TRBJ2-7, with D possibly matching TRBD2 (5 bases). CDR3 loop: CASSPRGGRPTPF. CDR3 nucleotides: TGTGCCAGCAGTCCCCGGGGTGGGCGGCCGACCCCGTTC.